This is a list of T cell receptor beta chains from one sample in a study of T cell responses to AZD1222 COVID-19 vaccine. Repertoires were generated with immunoSEQ multiplex PCR, while TCRdb's copy carries only in-frame clones and drops some. The table includes approximately 140,000 clones, about 91% detected once. Source: peripheral blood, taken 28 days after the second AZD1222 dose. The receptors were sampled from an adult who received the AZD1222 COVID-19 vaccine. Each CDR3 is given with its conserved first and last residue. The D gene is left open where the match is weak. Only part of the rows carry a size: once, few, many, or a class if the clone is expanded.

j_gene,abundance,d_gene,v_gene,CDR3nt,CDR3aa
TRBJ2-1,NA,TRBD2,TRBV6-6,TGTGCCAGCACAAAGCGGGGGAATGAGCAGTTCTTC,CASTKRGNEQFF
TRBJ2-1,NA,NA,TRBV6-2/TRBV6-3,TGTGCCAGCAGTAGTGTTGATGAGCAGTTCTTC,CASSSVDEQFF
TRBJ1-5,NA,NA,TRBV21-1,TGTGCCAGCAGCCGCCGAAGCCGGACAGGGCTATATAGCAATCAGCCCCAGCATTTT,CASSRRSRTGLYSNQPQHF
TRBJ2-7,NA,TRBD2,TRBV14,TGTGCCAGCAGCCAATTTGCGGCGCCCTGGTCACTAGCGGGAGTCTCATTCTCCTACGAGCAGTACTTC,CASSQFAAPWSLAGVSFSYEQYF
TRBJ1-2,few,TRBD1,TRBV6-5,TGTGCCAGCAGTTACTCGGGGACAGCACTCTATGGCTACACCTTC,CASSYSGTALYGYTF
TRBJ1-2,few,NA,TRBV14,TGTGCCAGCAGCCAAGGAACGAGGGGCGCTGAAGGCTACACCTTC,CASSQGTRGAEGYTF
TRBJ1-5,NA,TRBD1,TRBV6-5,TGTGCCAGCAGACGCCAGGGGGCAGATCAGCCCCAGCATTTT,CASRRQGADQPQHF
TRBJ2-3,NA,TRBD2,TRBV9,TGTGCCAGCAGCGTAGAGGCGGGAGGTGCCAATCGAGGTACGCAGTATTTT,CASSVEAGGANRGTQYF
TRBJ2-5,NA,NA,TRBV2,TGTGCCAGTGAAGGGGGGCGAGGGGAGACCCAGTACTTC,CASEGGRGETQYF
TRBJ2-7,NA,NA,TRBV20-1,TGCAGTGCTAGTTGGTCTGTGGGGCAGGGCCACGAGCAGTACTTC,CSASWSVGQGHEQYF
TRBJ2-7,NA,NA,TRBV7-9,TGTGCCAGCAGCTTAGGTCGAGCGGGCCCCTACGAGCAGTACTTC,CASSLGRAGPYEQYF
TRBJ2-2,NA,NA,TRBV18,TGTGCCAGCTCACCGCGGGTCCGGGACAAGAACACCGGGGAGCTGTTTTTT,CASSPRVRDKNTGELFF
TRBJ1-2,NA,NA,TRBV6-1,TGTGCCAGCAGTGAAGCGGTGACGGTCTATGGCTACACCTTC,CASSEAVTVYGYTF
TRBJ1-2,NA,TRBD1,TRBV9,TGTGCCAGCAGTCCGCAAGGGGGGACAGGGGTCTATGGCTACACCTTC,CASSPQGGTGVYGYTF
TRBJ2-7,NA,NA,TRBV4-2,TGTGCCAGCAGCCAAGACGAGGGTCCCTACGAGCAGTACTTC,CASSQDEGPYEQYF
TRBJ2-5,NA,NA,TRBV9,TGTGCCAGCAGCGGGAGGGGGCAGGAGACCCAGTACTTC,CASSGRGQETQYF
TRBJ2-5,NA,NA,TRBV5-1,TGCGCCAGCAGCTTGGGCGGGGAAGAGACCCAGTACTTC,CASSLGGEETQYF
TRBJ2-5,NA,NA,TRBV9,TGTGCCAGCAGCGTTAATCAGGAGACCCAGTACTTC,CASSVNQETQYF
TRBJ2-7,NA,TRBD1,TRBV2,TGTGCCAGCAGCCGGGACAGGGTTGCCGAGCAGTACTTC,CASSRDRVAEQYF
TRBJ2-3,NA,TRBD2,TRBV9,TGTGCCAGCAGCTCGGGACTAGCGGGGCTCGCGCAGTATTTT,CASSSGLAGLAQYF
TRBJ2-1,NA,TRBD2,TRBV12-5,TGTGCTAGTGGTTTGGTAGTGAGAGGGGGAAAGACTAGCGGGGATCGGCTCTACAATGAGCAGTTCTTC,CASGLVVRGGKTSGDRLYNEQFF
TRBJ1-1,NA,TRBD1,TRBV10-1,TGCGCCAGCAGTGAGTGGACAGGGGGGGATTGGACTGAAGCTTTCTTT,CASSEWTGGDWTEAFF
TRBJ1-1,NA,NA,TRBV7-2,TGTGCCAGCAGCCCCAAGGCCCAGGGCACTGAAGCTTTCTTT,CASSPKAQGTEAFF
TRBJ2-2,NA,NA,TRBV5-6,TGTGCCAGCAACATAGATTTAGGGGAGCTGTTTTTT,CASNIDLGELFF
TRBJ2-1,once,NA,TRBV4-1,TGCGCCAGCAGACCGGGACTTGGGGCCAATGAGCAGTTCTTC,CASRPGLGANEQFF
TRBJ1-2,NA,NA,TRBV7-9,TGTGCCAGCAGCTTGACAGGAAGCTATGGCTACACCTTC,CASSLTGSYGYTF